The 24 T cell receptor beta chains listed next were all sequenced from one sample in a study of human T cells and chemical hapten exposure. The time point is: patch test 3, about 24 weeks after DPC sensitization. Stated treatment: therapeutic diphenylcyclopropenone sensitization with weekly scalp DPC. TCRdb passed the RACE reads through MiXCR, listing each CDR3 protein once. The data contain roughly 50,000 distinct CDR3 sequences, 9.9% of them singletons. Source: whole blood, taken in connection with sensitization to the hapten diphenylcyclopropenone (DPC). The receptors were sampled from a woman aged 40 to 50 with alopecia areata. Some clones in this sample may be carry-over from other donors' samples.

This clonotype has just a few counts. The V call is TRBV5-1, the J call TRBJ1-1; possibly TRBD1 for D (5 bases). The germline V gene has CDR1 SGHRS and CDR2 YFSETQ. The CDR3 is made up of 15 amino acids. V was cut by 0 bases and J by 2 bases, with 11 bases left in between. The chain's CDR3 is CASSLAPWGNTEAFF. DNA of the CDR3: TGCGCCAGCAGCTTGGCTCCCTGGGGCAACACTGAAGCTTTCTTT.

This clonotype occurred many times. The chain combines TRBV6-5 with TRBJ1-2; D gene unclear. The CDR3 totals 13 residues. Trimming took 5 bases from V and 3 from J, leaving 10 bases between them. Germline CDR1 and CDR2: MNHEY and SVGAGI. CDR3 region: CASSPDNYYGYTF. The CDR3 DNA reads TGTGCCAGCAGTCCGGATAACTACTATGGCTACACCTTC.

In this sample, this clonotype turned up many times. The CDR3: CASSLAADYGYTF. In DNA form, the CDR3 reads TGTGCCAGCAGTTTAGCGGCAGACTATGGCTACACCTTC. The genes are TRBV12-3 or TRBV12-4 and TRBJ1-2; D call uncertain. V was pared by 0 bases and J by 3 bases, with 5 bases between. This CDR3 has 13 residues.

The rearrangement joins TRBV5-5 to TRBJ2-7; perhaps TRBD1 as D (6 bases). The V end was cut by 4 bases, the J end by 0 bases, with 14 bases between. Germline V gives CDR1 SGHKS, CDR2 YYEKEE (reference sequence). CDR3 length equals 15 residues. CDR3 in amino acids: CASSRGQIRSYEQYF. The CDR3 DNA reads as TGTGCCAGCAGCCGAGGACAGATCCGCTCCTACGAGCAGTACTTC.

There are many counts of this clonotype. V gene TRBV5-1 combines with J gene TRBJ1-1; the D gene is possibly TRBD1 (6 bases). V lost 4 bases, J lost 0 bases, and 16 bases lay in between. In germline, CDR1 is SGHRS, CDR2 YFSETQ. The CDR3 length is 16 residues. CDR3 region: CASSPRPTGMNTEAFF. The CDR3 DNA reads TGCGCCAGCAGCCCCCGGCCGACAGGAATGAACACTGAAGCTTTCTTT. The whole variable domain, filled in from reference TRBV5-1 and TRBJ1-1, reads KAGVTQTPRYLIKTRGQQVTLSCSPISGHRSVSWYQQTPGQGLQFLFEYFSETQRNKGNFPGRFSGRQFSNSRSEMNVSTLELGDSALYLCASSPRPTGMNTEAFFGQGTRLTVV.

This clonotype was detected only a few times. The gene calls are TRBV12-3 or TRBV12-4 and TRBJ1-1; no clear D gene. V was shortened by 7 bases and J by 1 base, with 10 bases between the two germline ends. The CDR3 extends over 13 amino acids. The CDR3, as DNA: TGTGCCAGCACCGTACGGGGGAACACTGAAGCTTTCTTT. This translates into CASTVRGNTEAFF.

V and J are TRBV4-1 and TRBJ2-1, with D tentatively TRBD2 (6 bases). Trimming shortened V by 0 bases and J by 5 bases, and 11 bases separated the two germline ends. This CDR3 comprises 15 residues. CDR1 and CDR2 from the germline V gene are MGHRA and YSYEKL. The CDR3 protein is CASSQEGGAHNEQFF. The DNA of the CDR3 is TGCGCCAGCAGCCAAGAAGGCGGGGCCCACAATGAGCAGTTCTTC.

This clonotype was observed a handful of times. The chain has TRBV4-1 and TRBJ2-7; TRBD1 or TRBD2 may be the D gene (7 bases each). Germline V gene lookup returns CDR1 MGHRA and CDR2 YSYEKL. The CDR3 is 15 residues long. Trimming took off 4 bases at V and 5 bases at J, with 18 bases between the two ends. Written as DNA, the CDR3 is TGCGCCAGCAGCCGTCGGGGAGGGGGCATTAACGAGCAGTACTTC. It specifies CASSRRGGGINEQYF.

The chain is built from TRBV29-1 and TRBJ1-1, with TRBD1 matching over 9 bases. This CDR3 has 15 residues. Germline V gene lookup returns CDR1 SQVTM and CDR2 ANQGSEA. V gave up 6 bases and J gave up 1 base; unmatched junction bases: 9. The CDR3 sequence: CSVPGQGGGNTEAFF. The CDR3 coding sequence is TGCAGCGTACCGGGACAGGGAGGAGGGAACACTGAAGCTTTCTTT.

This clonotype came up many times. The gene calls are TRBV7-3 and TRBJ2-6; 9 bases fit TRBD1. V lost 1 base and J lost 4; bases outside the gene matches: 11. Germline loops: CDR1 SGHTA, CDR2 FQGTGA. CDR3 length equals 19 residues. CDR3 sequence: CASSLIPGTGLSGANVLTF. CDR3 bases: TGTGCCAGCAGCTTAATTCCCGGGACAGGGCTGTCCGGGGCCAACGTCCTGACTTTC.

The V and J genes are TRBV10-3 and TRBJ2-2; D gene uncertain. The CDR3 covers 15 residues. Looked up from germline, CDR1 is ENHRY and CDR2 is SYGVKD. Trimming shortened V by 1 base and J by 6 bases, and 12 bases separated the two germline ends. The CDR3 DNA reads as TGTGCCATCAGTGAGTTGCGTCCGGTCCCCGGGGAGCTGTTTTTT. Translation gives CAISELRPVPGELFF.

This rearrangement joins TRBV11-1 to TRBJ2-4, with 7 bases fitting TRBD2. The length of the CDR3 is 17 residues. Trimming removed 1 base from V and 1 base from J; junction bases left unmatched: 7. Looked up from germline, CDR1 is SGHAT and CDR2 is FQDESV (reference sequence). CDR3 sequence reads: CASSLDRTRLAKNIQYF. The CDR3 region has the DNA TGTGCCAGCAGCTTAGACCGGACTAGGCTTGCCAAAAACATTCAGTACTTC.

This clonotype has at least ten counts. This chain connects TRBV7-2 to TRBJ2-3, with D maybe TRBD2 (7 bases). This CDR3 has 16 residues. V was shortened by 5 bases and J by 3 bases, with 18 bases between the two germline ends. CDR1 and CDR2 (germline): SGHTA, FQGNSA. In DNA, the CDR3 is TGTGCCAGCAGCCCATGGGTGGGGGGGCCGACAGATACGCAGTATTTT. It yields the protein CASSPWVGGPTDTQYF.

V and J are TRBV7-2 and TRBJ1-5; D gene ambiguous. CDR1 is SGHTA and CDR2 is FQGNSA in the germline V gene. This CDR3 is built from 13 residues. V lost 5 bases and J lost 3, with 8 bases in between. This CDR3 is CASSAEPNQPQHF. CDR3 DNA: TGTGCCAGCAGCGCGGAGCCCAATCAGCCCCAGCATTTT.

This clonotype was detected many times. As DNA, the CDR3 is TGCGCCAGCAGCCAAGATTGGAGGGGATTTGAGGAAGCTTTCTTT. Translated: CASSQDWRGFEEAFF. This chain joins TRBV4-1 and TRBJ1-1; tentative D call: TRBD1 (5 bases). Germline V CDR1 and CDR2: MGHRA, YSYEKL. Trimming shortened V by 0 bases and J by 8 bases, and 16 bases separated the two germline ends. The CDR3 consists of 15 residues.

This clonotype was seen repeatedly, ten times or more. V usage is TRBV12-3 or TRBV12-4 and J usage is TRBJ1-1; D is undetermined. The V and J ends lost 0 bases and 1 base respectively, with 6 bases between them. The CDR3 sequence is 14 residues long. The CDR3 spells CASSLAAWNTEAFF. For the CDR3, the DNA is TGTGCCAGCAGTTTAGCGGCATGGAACACTGAAGCTTTCTTT.

This clonotype was found a few times. V usage is TRBV6-6 and J usage is TRBJ2-1; possibly TRBD1 for D (6 bases). This CDR3 has 12 amino acids. Per the germline V gene, CDR1 is MNHNY and CDR2 is SVGAGI (reference sequence). V lost 8 bases and J lost 8, with 13 bases in between. The CDR3 here is CASGRGIDEQFF. The DNA of the CDR3 is TGTGCCAGCGGTAGGGGGATAGATGAGCAGTTCTTC.

The CDR3 is CASSSKDQDTQYF. CDR3 DNA: TGTGCCAGCAGCTCGAAGGATCAAGATACGCAGTATTTT. The rearrangement links TRBV5-4 to TRBJ2-3, with D uncertain. V dropped 3 bases and J dropped 5 bases, with 10 bases sitting between them. The length of the CDR3 is 13 residues. Germline V gives CDR1 SGHNT, CDR2 YYREEE (reference sequence).

This chain links TRBV5-5 with TRBJ2-5; D could derive from TRBD1 or TRBD2 (5 bases each). Germline V gene sequence: CDR1 SGHKS, CDR2 YYEKEE (reference sequence). Trimming took off 2 bases at V and 5 bases at J, with 16 bases between the two ends. The CDR3 covers 15 residues. CDR3 sequence: CASSLITGPEETQYF. The CDR3 coding sequence is TGTGCCAGCAGCTTAATTACGGGACCAGAGGAGACCCAGTACTTC.

The chain is built from TRBV4-1 and TRBJ1-6; D perhaps matches TRBD1 (5 bases). This CDR3 is 14 amino acids long. Trimming shortened V by 4 bases and J by 7 bases, and 11 bases separated the two germline ends. CDR1 MGHRA and CDR2 YSYEKL come from the germline V gene. CDR3 loop: CASSPGRENSPLHF. The CDR3 nucleotides are TGCGCCAGCAGCCCGGGACGAGAGAATTCACCCCTCCACTTT.

The chain carries TRBV29-1 and TRBJ2-1, with D possibly TRBD1 on 6 matching bases. This CDR3 has 12 residues. Germline assignment: CDR1 SQVTM and CDR2 ANQGSEA. V lost 0 bases, J lost 8 bases, and 8 bases lay in between. CDR3 region: CSVEEKGDEQFF. The CDR3 bases are TGCAGCGTTGAAGAGAAGGGGGATGAGCAGTTCTTC.

This clonotype occurred a few times. The chain couples TRBV4-1 to TRBJ2-3, with 10 bases lining up with TRBD2. CDR3 length: 14 amino acids. Germline V gene data show CDR1 as MGHRA and CDR2 as YSYEKL. The trim removed 1 base at V and 7 bases at J, leaving 2 bases unmatched. In nucleotides, the CDR3 is TGCGCCAGCAGCCAAGCAGCGGGAGGGAATACGCAGTATTTT. Translation: CASSQAAGGNTQYF.

This clonotype was recorded many times. The chain recombines TRBV7-8 with TRBJ2-5; D remains ambiguous. This CDR3 region has 15 residues. The V and J ends lost 1 base and 4 bases respectively, with 13 bases between them. Germline CDR1 is SGHVS and CDR2 is FQNEAQ. The CDR3, as DNA: TGTGCCAGCAGCTTAGTGGTGGAAGCATCAGAGACCCAGTACTTC. Protein sequence: CASSLVVEASETQYF.

A note on this clonotype: Being one base from a much bigger clone, this may be a read error. This chain links TRBV11-2 with TRBJ2-1, with unresolved D. V was trimmed by 5 bases and J by 4 bases, leaving 3 bases between them. CDR1 and CDR2 from the germline V gene are SGHAT and FQNNGV. This CDR3 is built from 11 residues. Here the CDR3 DNA reads TGTGCCAGCAGCGCATACAATGAGCAGTTCTTC. Its translation is CASSAYNEQFF.